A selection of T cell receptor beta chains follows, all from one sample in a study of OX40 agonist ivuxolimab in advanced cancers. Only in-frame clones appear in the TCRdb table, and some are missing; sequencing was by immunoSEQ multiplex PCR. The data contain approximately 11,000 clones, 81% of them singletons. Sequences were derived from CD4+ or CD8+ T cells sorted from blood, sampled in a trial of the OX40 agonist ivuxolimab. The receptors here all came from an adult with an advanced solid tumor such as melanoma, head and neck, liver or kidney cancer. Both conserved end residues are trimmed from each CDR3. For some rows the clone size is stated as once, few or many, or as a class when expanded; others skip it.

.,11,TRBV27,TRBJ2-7,ASRGQGHWEQY
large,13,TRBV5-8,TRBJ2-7,ASSTTSGRALEQY
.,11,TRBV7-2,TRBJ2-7,ASSYASSYEQY
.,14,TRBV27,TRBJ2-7,ASSLGRGPSSYEQY
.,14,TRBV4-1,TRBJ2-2,ASSQDLAGNTGELF
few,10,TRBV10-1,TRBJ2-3,ASSQGPDTQY
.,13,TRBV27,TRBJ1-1,ASVDDGQGITEAF
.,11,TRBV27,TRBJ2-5,ASSFMGMETQY
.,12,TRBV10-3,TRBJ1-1,AISESRAPYEAF
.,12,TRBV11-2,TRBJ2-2,ASAEATSAGELF
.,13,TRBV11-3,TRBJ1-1,ASSWGQGLNTEAF
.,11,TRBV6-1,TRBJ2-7,ASRLDSTYEQY
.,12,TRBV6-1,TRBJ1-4,ASSSFGGTADGF
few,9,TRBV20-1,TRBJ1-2,SAIDRGGYT
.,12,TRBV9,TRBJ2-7,ASSLRDGAYEQY
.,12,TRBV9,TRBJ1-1,ASSVGSTETEAF
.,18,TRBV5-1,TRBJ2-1,ASSRSGTSGRTGPYNEQF
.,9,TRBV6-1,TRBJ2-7,ASTMGGEQY
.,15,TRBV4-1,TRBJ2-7,ASSQGSKLAGLYEQY
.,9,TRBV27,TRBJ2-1,ATLGGNEQF
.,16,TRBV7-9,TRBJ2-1,ASSSTGGAQYQNNEQF
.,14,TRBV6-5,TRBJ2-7,ASSLEKGTFTYEQY
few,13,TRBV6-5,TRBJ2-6,ASSTEESGANVLT
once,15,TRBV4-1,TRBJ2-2,ASSQRSGGVNTGELF
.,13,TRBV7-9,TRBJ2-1,ASSSNGLADNEQF
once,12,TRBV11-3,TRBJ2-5,ASSPPESRETQY
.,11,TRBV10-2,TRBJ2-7,ASTNSYLYEQY
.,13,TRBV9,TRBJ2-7,ASSVGRQTAYEQY
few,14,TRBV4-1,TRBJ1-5,ASSQDFFPANQPQH
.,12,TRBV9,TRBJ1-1,ASSGGRFGTEAF
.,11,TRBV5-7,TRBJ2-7,ASSYASSYEQY
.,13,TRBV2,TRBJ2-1,ASSKGLAGRDEQF
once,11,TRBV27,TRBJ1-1,ASSGSTGGEAF
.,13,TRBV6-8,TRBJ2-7,ASSLLGTGKYEQY
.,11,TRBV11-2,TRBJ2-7,ASSPPGAPEQY
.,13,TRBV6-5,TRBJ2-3,ASSLGTSSTDTQY
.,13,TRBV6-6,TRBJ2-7,ALRGGGPISGEQY
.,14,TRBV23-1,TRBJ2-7,ASSQSLGPRTYEQY
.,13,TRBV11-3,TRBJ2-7,ASSLGFDGSYEQY
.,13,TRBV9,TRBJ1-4,ASSPRTGFNEKLF
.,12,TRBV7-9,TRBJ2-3,ASSPLPGTDTQY
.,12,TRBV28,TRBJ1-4,ASSLNGEDEKLF
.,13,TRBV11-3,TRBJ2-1,ASSGGLAPYNEQF
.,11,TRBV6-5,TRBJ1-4,ASSYSKGAGLF
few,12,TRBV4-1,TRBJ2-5,ASSHGALQETQY